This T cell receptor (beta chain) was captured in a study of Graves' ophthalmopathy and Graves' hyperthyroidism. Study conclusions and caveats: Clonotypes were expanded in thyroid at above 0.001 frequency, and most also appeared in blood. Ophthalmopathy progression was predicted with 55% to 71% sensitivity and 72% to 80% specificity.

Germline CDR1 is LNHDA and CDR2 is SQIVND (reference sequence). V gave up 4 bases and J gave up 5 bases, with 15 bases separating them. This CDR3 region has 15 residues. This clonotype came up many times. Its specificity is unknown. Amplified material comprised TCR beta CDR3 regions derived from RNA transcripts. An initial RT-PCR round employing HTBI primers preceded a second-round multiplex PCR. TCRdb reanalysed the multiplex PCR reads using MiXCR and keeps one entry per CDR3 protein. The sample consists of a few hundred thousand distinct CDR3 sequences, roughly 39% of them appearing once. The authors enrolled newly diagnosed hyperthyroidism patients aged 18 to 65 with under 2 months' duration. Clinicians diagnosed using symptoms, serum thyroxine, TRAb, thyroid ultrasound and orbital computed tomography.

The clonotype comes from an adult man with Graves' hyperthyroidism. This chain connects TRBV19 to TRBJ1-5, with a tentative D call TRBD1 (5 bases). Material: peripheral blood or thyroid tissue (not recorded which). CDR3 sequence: CASSNTGRGHQPQHF. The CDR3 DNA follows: TGTGCCAGTAGTAATACAGGAAGGGGTCATCAGCCCCAGCATTTT.